One sample yielded the 6 T cell receptor beta chains listed below, sequenced in a study of CD8 T cells in ankylosing spondylitis. TCRdb re-called the 5' RACE reads through MiXCR, storing one row per CDR3 protein. The data hold over 200,000 distinct CDR3 sequences, with about 10% observed a single time. Input material: blood, either unsorted or a sorted T cell fraction (not recorded which). These receptors all stem from a male donor with ankylosing spondylitis or in good health (not recorded which).

This clonotype was counted at least ten times. In DNA form, the CDR3 reads TGTGCCAGCAACAGGTTTAGCAATCAGCCCCAGCATTTT. Translation: CASNRFSNQPQHF. V and J are TRBV21-1 and TRBJ1-5. TRBV21-1 is assigned pseudogene status. This CDR3 has 13 amino acids.

This clonotype was observed a handful of times. CDR3 protein: CASSQASAGGTDTQYF. The DNA for the CDR3 is TGTGCCAGCAGCCAAGCCTCGGCGGGGGGAACAGATACGCAGTATTTT. The chain combines TRBV14 with TRBJ2-3, with 8 bases aligning to TRBD2. This CDR3 is 16 amino acids long. The junction had 6 bases not matched to a gene; V was cut back by 1 base and J by 3 bases. Germline CDR1 SGHDN, CDR2 FVKESK.

The chain employs TRBV20-1 and TRBJ2-7; 12 bases match TRBD2. V lost 3 bases to trimming and J lost 3 bases; unmatched junction nucleotides: 6. Germline V lookup: CDR1 DFQATT, CDR2 SNEGSKA (reference sequence). This CDR3 region has 15 residues. The CDR3 nucleotides are TGCAGTGCTAGTAGCCGGACTAGCGGGGACTACGAGCAGTACTTC. It specifies CSASSRTSGDYEQYF.

The V call is TRBV12-3 or TRBV12-4, the J call TRBJ1-4; D gene ambiguous. Trimming took 4 bases from V and 0 from J, leaving 12 bases between them. The CDR3 has 16 amino acids. The CDR3: CASSSSDAATNEKLFF. CDR3 DNA sequence: TGTGCCAGCAGTTCTAGCGATGCAGCAACTAATGAAAAACTGTTTTTT.

The J gene is TRBJ2-3, the V gene TRBV11-3; D unclear. Trimming left V 5 bases short and J 1 base short, with 7 bases between. The length of the CDR3 is 13 residues. Germline lookup yields CDR1 SGHNT and CDR2 YENEEA. The CDR3 protein is CASSGSGTDTQYF. The CDR3 DNA follows: TGTGCCAGCAGCGGGTCTGGCACAGATACGCAGTATTTT.

This clonotype was detected ten times or more. The gene calls are TRBV27 and TRBJ2-7; tentatively, D is TRBD1 (7 bases). Trimming cost V 3 bases and J 2 bases, with 14 bases left between them. This CDR3 comprises 15 residues. Germline CDR1 MNHEY, CDR2 SMNVEV (reference sequence). CDR3 coding DNA: TGTGCCAGCAGTTTCGACCAGGGGGGAACCTACGAGCAGTACTTC. Encoded protein: CASSFDQGGTYEQYF.